This TCR beta chain was captured by sequencing in a study of blood T cell repertoires in COVID-19. At the level of the study: The study drew acute and convalescent COVID-19 samples from the United States, Italy and Spain.

Profiled with immunoSEQ multiplex PCR; TCRdb holds only in-frame clones, not every one. Among a few hundred thousand clones listed, 84% were seen once. Looked up from germline, CDR1 is LGHDT and CDR2 is YNNKEL (reference sequence). CDR3 length: 15 residues. Unmatched junction bases numbered 4, after V lost 4 bases and J lost 3 bases. The specimen was peripheral blood. This chain uses TRBV3-1 (or the pseudogene TRBV3-2) with TRBJ2-2; 8 nucleotides line up with TRBD1. The origin of this receptor is a woman aged 40-49 years who had recovered from COVID-19. This chain's CDR3 is CASSPGQVYTGELFF. The CDR3 nucleotides are TGTGCCAGCAGCCCGGGACAGGTCTACACCGGGGAGCTGTTTTTT.